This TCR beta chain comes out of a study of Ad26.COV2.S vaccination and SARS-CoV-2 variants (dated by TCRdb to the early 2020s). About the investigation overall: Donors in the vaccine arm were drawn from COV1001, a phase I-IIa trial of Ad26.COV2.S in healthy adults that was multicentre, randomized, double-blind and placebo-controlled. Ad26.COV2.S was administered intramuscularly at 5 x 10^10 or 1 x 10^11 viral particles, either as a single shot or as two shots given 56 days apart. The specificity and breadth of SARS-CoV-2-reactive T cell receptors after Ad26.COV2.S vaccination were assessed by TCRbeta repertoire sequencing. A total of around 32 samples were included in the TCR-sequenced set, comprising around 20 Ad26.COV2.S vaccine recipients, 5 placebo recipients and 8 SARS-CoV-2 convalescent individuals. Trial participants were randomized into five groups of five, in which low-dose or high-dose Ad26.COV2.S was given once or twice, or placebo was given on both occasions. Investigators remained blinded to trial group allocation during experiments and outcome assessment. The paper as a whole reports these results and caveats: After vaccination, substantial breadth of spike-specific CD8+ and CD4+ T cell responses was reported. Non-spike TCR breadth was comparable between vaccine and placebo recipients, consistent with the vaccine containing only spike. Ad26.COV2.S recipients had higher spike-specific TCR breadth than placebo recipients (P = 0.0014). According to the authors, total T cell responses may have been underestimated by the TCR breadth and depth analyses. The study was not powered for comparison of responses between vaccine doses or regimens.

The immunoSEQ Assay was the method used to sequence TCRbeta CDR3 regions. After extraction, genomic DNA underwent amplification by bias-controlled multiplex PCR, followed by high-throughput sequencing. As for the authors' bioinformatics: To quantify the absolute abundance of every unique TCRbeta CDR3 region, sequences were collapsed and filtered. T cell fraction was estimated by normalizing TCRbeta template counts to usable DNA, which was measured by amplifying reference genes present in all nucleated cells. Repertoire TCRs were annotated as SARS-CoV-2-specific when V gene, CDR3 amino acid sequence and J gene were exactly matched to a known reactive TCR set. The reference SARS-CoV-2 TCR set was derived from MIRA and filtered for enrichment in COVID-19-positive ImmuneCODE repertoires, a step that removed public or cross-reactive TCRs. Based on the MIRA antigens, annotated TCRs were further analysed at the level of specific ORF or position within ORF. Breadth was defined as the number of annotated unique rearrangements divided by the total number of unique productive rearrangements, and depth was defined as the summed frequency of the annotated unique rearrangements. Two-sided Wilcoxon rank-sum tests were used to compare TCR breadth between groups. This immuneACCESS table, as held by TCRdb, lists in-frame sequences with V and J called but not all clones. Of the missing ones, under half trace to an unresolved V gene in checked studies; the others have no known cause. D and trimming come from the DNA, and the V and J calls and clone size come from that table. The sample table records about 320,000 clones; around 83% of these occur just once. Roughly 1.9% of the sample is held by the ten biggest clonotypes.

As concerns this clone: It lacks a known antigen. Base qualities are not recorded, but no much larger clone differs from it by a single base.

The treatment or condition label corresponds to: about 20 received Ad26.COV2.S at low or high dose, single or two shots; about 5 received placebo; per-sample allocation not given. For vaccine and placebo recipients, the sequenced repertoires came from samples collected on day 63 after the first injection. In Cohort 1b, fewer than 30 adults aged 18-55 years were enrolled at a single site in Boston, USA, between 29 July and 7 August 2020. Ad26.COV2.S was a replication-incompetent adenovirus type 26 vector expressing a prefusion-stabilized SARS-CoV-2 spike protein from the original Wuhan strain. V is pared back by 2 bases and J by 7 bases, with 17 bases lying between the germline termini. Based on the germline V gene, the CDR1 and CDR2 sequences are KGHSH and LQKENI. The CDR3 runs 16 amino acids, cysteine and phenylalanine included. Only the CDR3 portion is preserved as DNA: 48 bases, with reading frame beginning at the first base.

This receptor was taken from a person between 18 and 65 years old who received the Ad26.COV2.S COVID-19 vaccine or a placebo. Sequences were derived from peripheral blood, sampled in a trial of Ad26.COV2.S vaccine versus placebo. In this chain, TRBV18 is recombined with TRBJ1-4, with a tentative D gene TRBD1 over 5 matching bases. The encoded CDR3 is CASSPGNPQGGEKLFF. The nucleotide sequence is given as TGTGCCAGCTCACCAGGAAACCCCCAGGGTGGTGAAAAACTGTTTTTT.